Here is one T cell receptor beta chain with its context. Its antigen is undetermined. The data derive from a study of Ad26.COV2.S vaccination and SARS-CoV-2 variants. CDR3 length equals 15 residues. Germline-derived CDR1 and CDR2 are LGHNA and YNFKEQ. Trimming cost V 1 base and J 7 bases, with 16 bases left between them. TCRdb's copy holds only in-frame clones and misses some; the assay was immunoSEQ multiplex PCR. The table has roughly 350,000 clones, roughly 91% seen once. Treatment of the sample: some 20 received Ad26.COV2.S at low or high dose, single or two shots; roughly five received placebo; per-sample allocation not given. Collection of the samples took place on day 63 after the first injection of vaccine or placebo. Findings and limits, study-wide: Possible underestimation of total T cell responses by the TCR breadth and depth analyses was noted. The placebo group had lower spike-specific TCR breadth than the vaccine recipients did.

The sequencing here drew on peripheral blood, taken in a trial of Ad26.COV2.S vaccine versus placebo. The chain carries TRBV4-2 and TRBJ1-2; D is ambiguous. This TCR was recovered from a person aged 18-65 years who received the Ad26.COV2.S COVID-19 vaccine or a placebo. The CDR3, as DNA: TGTGCCAGCAGCCAAGGGGTCCAGGTGCGTGGTGGCTACACCTTC. It specifies CASSQGVQVRGGYTF.